A selection of T cell receptor beta chains follows, all from one sample in a study of shared clonotypes between healthy human individuals. Repertoires were generated with immunoSEQ multiplex PCR, while TCRdb's copy carries only in-frame clones and drops some. The data hold roughly 2.5 million clones, with over 85% observed a single time. Sequencing input: naive CD4+ T cells sorted from blood. Receptor source: a man aged 18 to 30 in good health. CDR3s include the opening cysteine and the closing phenylalanine or tryptophan. The order of the fields is J gene, clone size, V gene, D gene, CDR3 DNA, CDR3 protein. D genes are given only for firm matches. Not every row has a clone size; where given, it reads once, few, many or a size class.

TRBJ1-2 . TRBV18 TRBD1 TGTGCCAGCTCACTGGTTCCTGGCGATTCTCAGGGGGTCTATGGCTACACCTTC CASSLVPGDSQGVYGYTF
TRBJ1-2 . TRBV18 TRBD1 TGTGCCAGCTCACCGGGACAGGGGGACCACTACACCTTC CASSPGQGDHYTF
TRBJ2-7 . TRBV5-6 . TGTGCCAGCAGCTTTGAGGGCGAGCAGTACTTC CASSFEGEQYF
TRBJ2-1 . TRBV6-6 . TGTGCCAGCAGTTACGATAGGTTCAATGAGCAGTTCTTC CASSYDRFNEQFF
TRBJ2-7 . TRBV5-1 . TGCGCCAGCAGCTTGGTAGCAACCTACGAGCAGTACTTC CASSLVATYEQYF
TRBJ2-7 . TRBV6-6 TRBD1 TGTGCCAGCAGTTCCTCAGACAGGGGGCGAACCTACGAGCAGTACTTC CASSSSDRGRTYEQYF
TRBJ1-6 . TRBV5-6 TRBD1 TGTGCCAGCAGCTCGAGACAGGGTAGGGGATCACCCCTCCACTTT CASSSRQGRGSPLHF
TRBJ1-1 few TRBV18 . TGTGCCAGCTCATCACAGGGCTCCACTGAAGCTTTCTTT CASSSQGSTEAFF
TRBJ1-1 . TRBV5-4 . TGTGCCAGCAGCTTGGGTGGGGCGGGCAGGGCCACTGAAGCTTTCTTT CASSLGGAGRATEAFF
TRBJ2-2 . TRBV18 TRBD2 TGTGCCAGCTCGCCGAAGACTAGCGGGGGCCCCGGGGAGCTGTTTTTT CASSPKTSGGPGELFF
TRBJ1-4 . TRBV6-7 . TGTGCCAGAATTCGCATCCGTCCTTCTCCCCTGGATGAAAAACTGTTTTTT CARIRIRPSPLDEKLFF
TRBJ2-5 . TRBV28 TRBD1 TGTGCCAGCAGTTCAGACAGGGCGGGAGAGACCCAGTACTTC CASSSDRAGETQYF
TRBJ2-5 . TRBV11-2 TRBD1 TGTGCCAGCAGCTTGGCTCAGGGGGCCCGACAGTACTTC CASSLAQGARQYF
TRBJ1-2 . TRBV5-4 . TGTGCCAGCAGCGCCCCCCCAGGGGCGGATGGCTACACCTTC CASSAPPGADGYTF
TRBJ2-2 . TRBV29-1 . TGCAGCGTTGAGCTGCCTGCTGGGGTATACACCGGGGAGCTGTTTTTT CSVELPAGVYTGELFF
TRBJ2-1 few TRBV7-2 . TGTGCCAGCAGCTTAAGGGCCGACCCCTACAATGAGCAGTTCTTC CASSLRADPYNEQFF
TRBJ1-4 . TRBV18 . TGTGCCAGCCGGGGGCAGGACTCTTTGGGAATCGAAAAACTGTTTTTT CASRGQDSLGIEKLFF
TRBJ1-1 . TRBV18 . TGTGCCAGCTCACCGGACACTGAAGCTTTCTTT CASSPDTEAFF
TRBJ2-3 few TRBV4-3 TRBD2 TGCGCCAGCAGCCAAGATATGATAGGACTAGCGGGAGCGGGGAACACAGATACGCAGTATTTT CASSQDMIGLAGAGNTDTQYF
TRBJ2-5 . TRBV20-1 . TGCAGTGCTAAAGCCCAAGAGACCCAGTACTTC CSAKAQETQYF
TRBJ2-7 . TRBV7-9 TRBD1 TGTGCCAGCAGCTCCGGGACAGGGGACGCCCTGGAGTACTTC CASSSGTGDALEYF
TRBJ2-3 . TRBV2 TRBD1 TGTGCCAGCAGTGGGAACAGGGGATGGGCAGATACGCAGTATTTT CASSGNRGWADTQYF
TRBJ1-3 . TRBV11-2 . TGTGCCAGCAGCTTAGACGGAGTCTCTGGAAACACCATATATTTT CASSLDGVSGNTIYF
TRBJ2-1 . TRBV5-1 TRBD2 TGCGCCAGCAGCTTGGGGGTAGCGGGGAACGATGAGCAGTTCTTC CASSLGVAGNDEQFF
TRBJ1-2 . TRBV6-6 . TGTGCCATCGAGACACCAGACTATGGCTACACCTTC CAIETPDYGYTF
TRBJ1-3 . TRBV2 TRBD1 TGTGCCAGCAGATCAGGGGGATCTGGAAACACCATATATTTT CASRSGGSGNTIYF
TRBJ1-4 . TRBV10-2 TRBD1 TGCGCCAGCAGCGGACAGGTGGAGGAAAAACTGTTTTTT CASSGQVEEKLFF
TRBJ1-1 . TRBV6-5 . TGTGCCAGCACCTCACAGGAAAGGAGCACTGAAGCTTTCTTT CASTSQERSTEAFF
TRBJ2-7 . TRBV11-3 . TGTGCCAGCAGCTTATACGGTGGCTACGAGCAGTACTTC CASSLYGGYEQYF
TRBJ2-7 . TRBV6-5 . TGTGCCAGCAGCTACAAAGAGACAGCAGCCTACGAGCAGTACTTC CASSYKETAAYEQYF
TRBJ2-2 . TRBV6-6 TRBD1 TGTGCCAGCAGGGGGGCACAGGGGGCCGGGGAGCTGTTTTTT CASRGAQGAGELFF
TRBJ2-7 once TRBV29-1 TRBD1 TGCAGCGCCGGGGACAGGGGGCACTACGAGCAGTACTTC CSAGDRGHYEQYF
TRBJ2-7 . TRBV2 . TGTGCCAGCAGGACGGACAGGGCAGCGGGGGAGCAGTACTTC CASRTDRAAGEQYF
TRBJ2-5 once TRBV27 . TGTGCCAGCAGTTTCCGGGGGCAAGAGACCCAGTACTTC CASSFRGQETQYF
TRBJ1-5 . TRBV7-9 . TGTGCCCGGGGGGGAGATCAGCCCCAGCATTTT CARGGDQPQHF
TRBJ1-4 . TRBV5-1 . TGCGCCAGCTCCCTCCGGCAGGTTGGGGATGAAAAACTGTTTTTT CASSLRQVGDEKLFF
TRBJ2-1 few TRBV18 TRBD1 TGTGCCAGCTCAACGGGACAGGGGGCGGATGAGCAGTTCTTC CASSTGQGADEQFF
TRBJ2-7 . TRBV4-3 TRBD1 TGCGCCAGCAGCCAAGAGCCGGGACAGACCTACGAGCAGTACTTC CASSQEPGQTYEQYF
TRBJ2-5 . TRBV7-2 . TGTGCCAGCAGCTTAAGTGCGAGGGCGCGTAGAGAGACCCAGTACTTC CASSLSARARRETQYF
TRBJ1-4 once TRBV7-2 . TGTGCCAGCAGCTCCTCTAATGGGGGACTGTTTTTT CASSSSNGGLFF
TRBJ2-1 . TRBV4-2 TRBD1 TGTGCCAGCAGCATAACAGGGGGCGCATACAATGAGCAGTTCTTC CASSITGGAYNEQFF
TRBJ2-2 . TRBV25-1 . TGTGCCAGCAGTAATCAGGGTGTAACCGGGGAGCTGTTTTTT CASSNQGVTGELFF
TRBJ2-7 . TRBV2 TRBD2 TGTGCCAGCAGTGGCGGACTAGCGGGGAACTACGAGCAGTACTTC CASSGGLAGNYEQYF
TRBJ2-7 . TRBV11-3 . TGTGCCAGCAGCTTAGTTGGGACAACAAGCTCCTACGAGCAGTACTTC CASSLVGTTSSYEQYF
TRBJ1-1 . TRBV4-1 . TGCGCCAGCAGCCAAAACAGGGAAGGTGCTTTCTTT CASSQNREGAFF
TRBJ1-1 . TRBV5-5 . TGTGCCAGCAGCCGGGGGCGGTTACTGACCACTGAAGCTTTCTTT CASSRGRLLTTEAFF
TRBJ2-7 . TRBV4-2 TRBD2 TGTGCCAGCAGCCAAGATACCAGCGGGGGATCCTACGAGCAGTACTTC CASSQDTSGGSYEQYF
TRBJ1-2 . TRBV6-5 . TGTGCCACCCAAGAGGGAAACTATGGCTACACCTTC CATQEGNYGYTF
TRBJ2-2 . TRBV10-1 . TGCGCCAGCAGTAAGACACGCACCGGGGAGCTGTTTTTT CASSKTRTGELFF
TRBJ1-4 . TRBV27 . TGTGCCAGCAGTTACTTACCACCCCTAAATGAAAAACTGTTTTTT CASSYLPPLNEKLFF
TRBJ2-3 . TRBV6-6 . TGTGCCAGCACCCGGGGCAGGGAGTTTCGGGATACGCAGTATTTT CASTRGREFRDTQYF
TRBJ2-7 . TRBV19 . TGTGCCAGTAGTATTTTAGGTTTCTCCTACGAGCAGTACTTC CASSILGFSYEQYF
TRBJ2-7 . TRBV4-1 . TGCGCCAGCAGCCAGAGCGTAGAGGTCTACGAGCAGTACTTC CASSQSVEVYEQYF
TRBJ2-5 . TRBV7-2 . TGTGCCAGCAGCTTATCGGGCGGACTCGCGGTGGAGACCCAGTACTTC CASSLSGGLAVETQYF
TRBJ2-7 . TRBV7-9 . TGTGCCAGCAGCTTAGGGGAGGGGGCCTACGAGCAGTACTTC CASSLGEGAYEQYF
TRBJ2-5 . TRBV9 TRBD1 TGTGCCAGCAGCGTGACAGGGGAGGAGACCCAGTACTTC CASSVTGEETQYF
TRBJ2-2 . TRBV28 . TGTGCCAGCAGTTCTGCAGGGGCGAACACCGGGGAGCTGTTTTTT CASSSAGANTGELFF
TRBJ1-2 . TRBV27 . TGTGCCAGCAGTTTAACGGCGGGGGGAGGAAGCTACACCTTC CASSLTAGGGSYTF